The next 32 T cell receptor beta chains were all read from a single sample in a study of blood T cell repertoires in COVID-19. Sequencing used immunoSEQ multiplex PCR; TCRdb keeps in-frame clones, though not all of them. The sample holds approximately 280,000 clones, approximately 86% seen once. Sequencing used peripheral blood. These receptors were obtained from a woman in her twenties or thirties who had recovered from COVID-19.

V is TRBV19 and J is TRBJ2-7; 12 positions match TRBD2. This CDR3 spans 15 amino acids. Trimming at V came to 4 bases and at J to 3 bases, leaving 4 bases not matched to a gene. Germline lookup yields CDR1 LNHDA and CDR2 SQIVND (reference sequence). The CDR3 sequence is CASSTRTSGNYEQYF. Written as DNA, the CDR3 is TGTGCCAGTAGTACAAGGACTAGCGGGAACTACGAGCAGTACTTC. Combining the CDR3 with reference TRBV19 and TRBJ2-7 gives the whole variable domain DGGITQSPKYLFRKEGQNVTLSCEQNLNHDAMYWYRQDPGQGLRLIYYSQIVNDFQKGDIAEGYSVSREKKESFPLTVTSAQKNPTAFYLCASSTRTSGNYEQYFGPGTRLTVT.

J is TRBJ1-1 and V is TRBV18, with D hard to call. Germline assignment: CDR1 KGHSH and CDR2 LQKENI. This CDR3 contains 14 residues. V lost 3 bases and J 1 base, leaving 9 bases between the germline ends. The chain's CDR3 is CASSPARTNTEAFF. The CDR3 region has the DNA TGTGCCAGCTCACCGGCCCGCACGAACACTGAAGCTTTCTTT.

As concerns this clone: Germline and junction disagree at one end, which may indicate a read error. The chain links TRBV5-1 to TRBJ2-1; D unclear. The CDR3 runs to 13 residues. Germline lookup yields CDR1 SGHRS and CDR2 YFSETQ. The CDR3 sequence is CASSFDSNNEQFF. CDR3 sequence (DNA): TGCGCCAGCAGCTTCGACTCCAACAATGAGCAGTTCTTC. Drawing the rest from reference TRBV5-1 and TRBJ2-1, the complete variable domain is KAGVTQTPRYLIKTRGQQVTLSCSPISGHRSVSWYQQTPGQGLQFLFEYFSETQRNKGNFPGRFSGRQFSNSRSEMNVSTLELGDSALYLCASSFDSNNEQFFGPGTRLTVL.

The chain combines TRBV29-1 with TRBJ2-3; 9 positions agree with TRBD1. The junction had 11 bases not matched to a gene; V was cut back by 0 bases and J by 4 bases. The germline V gene has CDR1 SQVTM and CDR2 ANQGSEA. The CDR3 extends over 17 amino acids. CDR3 protein: CSVEDWMTGGRADTQYF. CDR3 nucleotides: TGCAGCGTTGAAGATTGGATGACAGGGGGACGGGCAGATACGCAGTATTTT.

The chain couples TRBV5-5 to TRBJ1-1; D remains ambiguous. Per the germline V gene, CDR1 is SGHKS and CDR2 is YYEKEE (reference sequence). This CDR3 region has 15 residues. The V and J ends lost 0 bases and 1 base respectively, with 10 bases between them. The CDR3 region has the DNA TGTGCCAGCAGCTTGGTGGCGGGTCCGAACACTGAAGCTTTCTTT. Translating it yields CASSLVAGPNTEAFF.

This sequence joins TRBV28 and TRBJ2-7, with D possibly TRBD1 on 6 matching bases. The CDR3 is 15 amino acids. Germline CDR1 is MDHEN and CDR2 is SYDVKM. V gave up 6 bases and J gave up 3 bases, with 18 bases separating them. CDR3 DNA sequence: TGTGCCAGCAGCCACCCGCAGGGGACCCTCTACGAGCAGTACTTC. Its protein product is CASSHPQGTLYEQYF.

This clone has a handful of counts. The chain uses TRBV6-5 and TRBJ1-5; D ambiguous. V lost 8 bases to trimming and J lost 2 bases, with 7 bases between them. This CDR3 has 12 amino acids. Germline lookup yields CDR1 MNHEY and CDR2 SVGAGI. The CDR3 loop reads CASRQGNQPQHF. For the CDR3, the DNA is TGTGCCAGCCGGCAGGGCAATCAGCCCCAGCATTTT.

CDR3 region: CASTRADSTGELFF. The CDR3 nucleotides read TGTGCCAGTACCAGAGCGGACTCCACCGGGGAGCTGTTTTTT. V and J are TRBV19 and TRBJ2-2; TRBD2 might be the D (5 bases). V gave up 7 bases and J gave up 4 bases, with 13 bases separating them. Per the germline V gene, CDR1 is LNHDA and CDR2 is SQIVND (reference sequence). The CDR3 extends over 14 amino acids.

The V gene is TRBV16, the J gene TRBJ1-5, with D uncertain. The V end lost 0 bases, the J end lost 4 bases, and 10 bases lay between the germline ends. The CDR3 spans 15 residues. Germline assignment: CDR1 KGHSY and CDR2 FQNENV. The CDR3 coding sequence is TGTGCCAGCAGCCAATCCAGGCAGCCGAATCAGCCCCAGCATTTT. Amino acid sequence: CASSQSRQPNQPQHF.

The genes are TRBV7-9 and TRBJ2-2; weak D call: TRBD1 (6 bases). The CDR3 is 16 amino acids. CDR1 and CDR2 from the germline V gene are SEHNR and FQNEAQ (reference sequence). Trimming left V 5 bases short and J 0 bases short, with 13 bases between. The CDR3 nucleotides read TGTGCCAGCAGCCCACAGGGACCCGCGAACACCGGGGAGCTGTTTTTT. This sequence encodes CASSPQGPANTGELFF.

This chain joins TRBV6-5 and TRBJ2-1, with TRBD2 identical over 9 bases. Germline CDR1 reads MNHEY; CDR2 reads SVGAGI. The CDR3 spans 15 residues. The J segment lost 7 bases and the V segment lost 4 bases, leaving 8 bases of the junction unmatched. The CDR3 sequence: CASSLAGAASNEQFF. The CDR3 DNA is TGTGCCAGCAGTTTAGCGGGAGCGGCATCAAATGAGCAGTTCTTC.

This chain uses TRBV29-1 with TRBJ1-1, with a tentative D call TRBD1 (5 bases). The V and J ends lost 7 bases and 5 bases respectively, with 17 bases between them. This CDR3 is built from 13 residues. In germline, CDR1 is SQVTM, CDR2 ANQGSEA. CDR3 sequence (DNA): TGCAGCGGCACACAGGATCGGGCAACTGAAGCTTTCTTT. Its translation: CSGTQDRATEAFF. Based on the CDR3 plus reference TRBV29-1 and TRBJ1-1, the full variable domain is SAVISQKPSRDICQRGTSLTIQCQVDSQVTMMFWYRQQPGQSLTLIATANQGSEATYESGFVIDKFPISRPNLTFSTLTVSNMSPEDSSIYLCSGTQDRATEAFFGQGTRLTVV.

This chain joins TRBV5-1 and TRBJ1-3; 7 bases are a match to TRBD1. J lost 0 bases, V lost 4 bases, and 10 bases had no gene match. There are 17 residues in the CDR3. Per germline, CDR1 SGHRS and CDR2 YFSETQ. The CDR3 is CASSREGTASSGNTIYF. In nucleotides, the CDR3 is TGCGCCAGCAGCCGAGAGGGGACAGCAAGCTCTGGAAACACCATATATTTT. Supplemented by reference TRBV5-1 and TRBJ1-3, the full variable domain reads KAGVTQTPRYLIKTRGQQVTLSCSPISGHRSVSWYQQTPGQGLQFLFEYFSETQRNKGNFPGRFSGRQFSNSRSEMNVSTLELGDSALYLCASSREGTASSGNTIYFGEGSWLTVV.

This chain uses TRBV9 with TRBJ2-3, with 7 nucleotides matching TRBD2. The germline CDR1 and CDR2 sequences are SGDLS and YYNGEE. CDR3 size: 15 residues. Trimming took 4 bases from V and 4 from J; bases not matched to a gene: 9. The CDR3 loop reads CASSLGNGGSDTQYF. Written as DNA, the CDR3 is TGTGCCAGCAGCCTGGGCAACGGGGGGTCAGATACGCAGTATTTT.

The chain combines TRBV5-1 with TRBJ2-5, with unresolved D. V was trimmed by 2 bases and J by 1 base, leaving 6 bases between them. The CDR3 consists of 13 residues. CDR1 is SGHRS, CDR2 YFSETQ, per germline. CDR3 region: CASSLTAQETQYF. In nucleotides, the CDR3 is TGCGCCAGCAGCTTAACAGCCCAAGAGACCCAGTACTTC.

This clone was seen only once. The chain is built from TRBV20-1 and TRBJ2-1; 7 bases align to TRBD1. There are 11 residues in the CDR3. The ends lost 6 bases at V and 10 bases at J; junction bases unmatched: 6. In germline, CDR1 is DFQATT, CDR2 SNEGSKA (reference sequence). The CDR3 loop is CSARQGTEQFF. Here the CDR3 DNA reads TGCAGTGCCAGACAGGGCACCGAGCAGTTCTTC.

Here the CDR3 reads CASSIGDRGSYNEQFF. In DNA, the CDR3 is TGTGCCAGTAGTATAGGGGACAGGGGCTCCTACAATGAGCAGTTCTTC. This sequence joins TRBV19 and TRBJ2-1; 10 bases are shared with TRBD1. There are 16 residues in the CDR3. Germline lookup yields CDR1 LNHDA and CDR2 SQIVND (reference sequence). The trim removed 1 base at V and 0 bases at J, leaving 0 bases unmatched.

V and J are TRBV30 and TRBJ2-3; weak D call: TRBD2 (6 bases). Per germline, CDR1 GTSNPN and CDR2 SVGIG (reference sequence). This CDR3 spans 15 amino acids. Trimming removed 4 bases at V and 0 bases at J, with 14 bases between. The CDR3 sequence: CAWMSSGESTDTQYF. In DNA form, the CDR3 reads TGTGCCTGGATGAGTTCGGGGGAGAGCACAGATACGCAGTATTTT.

V gene TRBV6-2 or TRBV6-3 combines with J gene TRBJ2-6; no definite D call. Trimming shortened V by 6 bases and J by 3 bases, and 9 bases separated the two germline ends. The CDR3 length is 14 residues. Germline CDR1 MNHEY, CDR2 SVGEGT. Here the CDR3 DNA reads TGTGCCAGCAGCCCCGTCTTTGGGGCCAACGTCCTGACTTTC. Protein product: CASSPVFGANVLTF.

The genes are TRBV19 and TRBJ2-4, with 11 bases fitting TRBD2. V lost 5 bases and J lost 7; bases outside the gene matches: 7. Looked up from germline, CDR1 is LNHDA and CDR2 is SQIVND (reference sequence). This CDR3 spans 15 amino acids. The chain's CDR3 is CASSPIAGGRNIQYF. The DNA for the CDR3 is TGTGCCAGTAGTCCGATAGCGGGAGGGCGGAACATTCAGTACTTC.

DNA of the CDR3: TGTGCCAGCAGTGGCTCGGGGGTAAACTATGGCTACACCTTC. It encodes CASSGSGVNYGYTF. The chain is built from TRBV6-6 and TRBJ1-2; D perhaps matches TRBD1 (5 bases). The ends were cut back, 5 bases at V and 2 bases at J, with 12 bases in the middle. Germline lookup yields CDR1 MNHNY and CDR2 SVGAGI (reference sequence). The CDR3 is 14 amino acids.

This chain links TRBV20-1 with TRBJ1-2; 7 positions agree with TRBD1. Germline V lookup: CDR1 DFQATT, CDR2 SNEGSKA (reference sequence). CDR3 length: 15 amino acids. V lost 3 bases to trimming and J lost 0 bases; unmatched junction nucleotides: 7. CDR3 coding DNA: TGCAGTGCTAGTACCGCAGGGACAGCTAACTATGGCTACACCTTC. It is translated as CSASTAGTANYGYTF.

The V gene is TRBV15, the J gene TRBJ1-6, with D hard to call. CDR3 length: 18 residues. V was clipped by 2 bases and J by 3 bases, with 17 bases between them. Germline lookup yields CDR1 LNHNV and CDR2 YYDKDF (reference sequence). The CDR3 loop reads CATSRRGQAGDYNSPLHF. CDR3 sequence (DNA): TGTGCCACCAGCAGACGAGGGCAGGCCGGAGACTATAATTCACCCCTCCACTTT.

The chain uses TRBV18 and TRBJ1-1; a weak D match, TRBD1 (6 bases). CDR3 length equals 15 residues. Germline values: CDR1 KGHSH, CDR2 LQKENI. Trimming removed 2 bases at V and 0 bases at J, with 10 bases between. The CDR3 spells CASSPSSGVNTEAFF. The CDR3 region has the DNA TGTGCCAGCTCACCATCCTCAGGGGTGAACACTGAAGCTTTCTTT.

The chain carries TRBV5-1 and TRBJ2-3; D gene uncertain. Trimming pared 6 bases from V and 0 bases from J, leaving 8 bases between. The CDR3 is made up of 13 amino acids. From germline, CDR1 is SGHRS and CDR2 YFSETQ. The CDR3 reads CASTPGSTDTQYF. Here the CDR3 DNA reads TGCGCCAGCACACCAGGTAGCACAGATACGCAGTATTTT.

V gene TRBV4-2 combines with J gene TRBJ1-2; the match to TRBD1 covers 7 bases. The V gene's germline CDR1 is LGHNA and CDR2 YNFKEQ. This CDR3 has 16 residues. J was trimmed by 8 bases and V by 0 bases; bases with no gene match: 12. The CDR3 DNA is TGTGCCAGCAGCCAAGACCTAGGACAGGACTCAGGAGGCTACACCTTC. Its translation is CASSQDLGQDSGGYTF.

The gene calls are TRBV7-8 and TRBJ1-1; D gene uncertain. There are 14 residues in the CDR3. V lost 2 bases, J lost 4 bases, and 11 bases lay in between. Germline V gives CDR1 SGHVS, CDR2 FQNEAQ. The CDR3 bases are TGTGCCAGCAGCTTAAGGGATGAGGGCACTGAAGCTTTCTTT. Translation: CASSLRDEGTEAFF.

The chain combines TRBV6-5 with TRBJ2-7; tentative D call: TRBD2 (7 bases). Germline V gives CDR1 MNHEY, CDR2 SVGAGI. The CDR3 is 12 amino acids. V gave up 9 bases and J gave up 5 bases, with 14 bases separating them. CDR3: CASSTGGDEQYF. The CDR3 DNA reads as TGTGCCAGTTCGACGGGGGGCGACGAGCAGTACTTC.

Worth noting for this clone: The junction shows a germline mismatch at one end, possibly a read error. The chain couples TRBV7-9 to TRBJ2-7; 13 nucleotides line up with TRBD2. Germline V lookup: CDR1 SEHNR, CDR2 FQNEAQ (reference sequence). This CDR3 spans 13 amino acids. CDR3 in amino acids: CASSPGLAGALSF. The CDR3 bases are TGTGCCAGCAGCCCCGGACTAGCGGGAGCGCTAAGCTTC.

The chain carries TRBV24-1 and TRBJ1-2, with a tentative D call TRBD1 (6 bases). With 7 bases removed from V and 3 bases from J, the gap between germline ends came to 8 bases. Germline loops: CDR1 KGHDR, CDR2 SFDVKD. The CDR3 is made up of 12 amino acids. The CDR3 DNA reads TGTGCCACCAGCGACAGGTACTATGGCTACACCTTC. Its translation is CATSDRYYGYTF.

This chain joins TRBV2 and TRBJ1-2; 8 bases match TRBD1. Per the germline V gene, CDR1 is SNHLY and CDR2 is FYNNEI. The CDR3 contains 14 residues. V gave up 1 base and J gave up 5 bases; unmatched junction bases: 3. The CDR3 region has the DNA TGTGCCAGCAGTGAAGTGGACAGGGCTTATGGCTACACCTTC. Amino acid sequence: CASSEVDRAYGYTF.

The rearrangement uses TRBV6-5 and TRBJ1-2; D is possibly TRBD1 (6 bases). Trimming removed 8 bases at V and 4 bases at J, with 17 bases between. CDR1 and CDR2 (germline): MNHEY, SVGAGI. The CDR3 length is 14 residues. The CDR3 DNA reads TGTGCCAGCGATCGCAGGGGCGCGGGCTATGGCTACACCTTC. This codes for CASDRRGAGYGYTF.